This T cell receptor beta chain was obtained from a study of cytomegalovirus exposure and HLA in healthy donors. Study-level findings and limits: The study listed approximately 160 cytomegalovirus-associated TCR beta chains. A later analysis linked roughly 17,000 TCR beta sequences to HLA alleles at 0.05 false discovery rate.

Trimming stripped 3 bases from V and 5 bases from J, with 14 bases between. Germline V lookup: CDR1 SGHDT, CDR2 YYEEEE. The CDR3 spans 14 residues. Vbeta (60) and Jbeta (13) primers were used in the PCR. Source study methods: In a later analysis, of around 83 million unique beta chains, about 12 million appeared in at least two donors. Generated by immunoSEQ multiplex PCR, the TCRdb table keeps only in-frame clones and is missing some. The V and J calls and clone size come from that table; D and trimming were worked out from the DNA. The sample has some 160,000 clones; around 84% are singletons. On this clone itself: Antigen unknown.

The chain recombines TRBV5-6 with TRBJ1-1, with D possibly being TRBD1 (6 bases). The sequenced sample was PBMCs. This TCR derives from a woman aged 40 to 49 in good health and CMV-seronegative. CDR3 in DNA: TGTGCCAGCAGCTATTGGACAGTAGGGACTGAAGCTTTCTTT. It specifies CASSYWTVGTEAFF.